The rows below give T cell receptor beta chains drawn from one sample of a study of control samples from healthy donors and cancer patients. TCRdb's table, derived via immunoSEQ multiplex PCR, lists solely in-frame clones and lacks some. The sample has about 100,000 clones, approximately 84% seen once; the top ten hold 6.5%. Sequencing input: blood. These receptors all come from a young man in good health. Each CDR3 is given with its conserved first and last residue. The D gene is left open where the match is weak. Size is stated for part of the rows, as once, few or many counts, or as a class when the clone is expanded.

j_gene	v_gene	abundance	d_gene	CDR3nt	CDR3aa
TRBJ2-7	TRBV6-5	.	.	TGTGCCAGCAGTTACTCCCGGGGGCATTACGAGCAGTACTTC	CASSYSRGHYEQYF
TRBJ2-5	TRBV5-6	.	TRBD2	TGTGCCAGCAGCTTCCAATTACCGGGACTAGGGCAAGAGACCCAGTACTTC	CASSFQLPGLGQETQYF
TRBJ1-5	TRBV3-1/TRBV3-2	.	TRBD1	TGTGCCAGCAGCCGAGGCGGACAGGGTATCCAGCCCCAGCATTTT	CASSRGGQGIQPQHF
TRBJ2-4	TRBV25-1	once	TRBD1	TGTGCCAGCAGTAACCGGGACAGGGTAGACATTCAGTACTTC	CASSNRDRVDIQYF
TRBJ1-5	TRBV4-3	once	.	TGCGCCAGCAGCCAAGATCTATACAGCGGCCCGGCGGCAGCCGATCATCAGCCCCAGCATTTT	CASSQDLYSGPAAADHQPQHF
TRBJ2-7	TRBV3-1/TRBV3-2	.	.	TGTGCCAGCAGCCAAGCGGGAGCCTCCTACCACGAGCAGTACTTC	CASSQAGASYHEQYF
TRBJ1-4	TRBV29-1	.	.	TGCAGCGTTGAAAGCCAGCTTAATGAAAAACTGTTTTTT	CSVESQLNEKLFF
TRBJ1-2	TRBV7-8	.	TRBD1	TGTGCCAGCAGCGAGTATTCCGGGACAGCGGCTAACTATGGCTACACCTTC	CASSEYSGTAANYGYTF
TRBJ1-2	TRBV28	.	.	TGTGCCAGCCACTACAGGGATTCTAGCTATGGCTACACCTTC	CASHYRDSSYGYTF
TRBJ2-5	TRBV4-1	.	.	TGCGCCAGCAGCCAACCTCATGCAGGGGCAGAGACCCAGTACTTC	CASSQPHAGAETQYF
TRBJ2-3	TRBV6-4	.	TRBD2	TGTGCCAGCAGTGACTCTATAGGGGAGGGAGATACGCAGTATTTT	CASSDSIGEGDTQYF
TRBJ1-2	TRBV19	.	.	TGTGCCAGTAGTATTCAGACAGTCGAGCCCTATGGCTACACCTTC	CASSIQTVEPYGYTF
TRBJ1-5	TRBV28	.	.	TGTGCCAGCAGTTCCCATAATGTGGGGCGCGGTCAGCCCCAGCATTTT	CASSSHNVGRGQPQHF
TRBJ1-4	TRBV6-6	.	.	TGTGCCAGCACCGAGGGGAGGACTAATGAAAAACTGTTTTTT	CASTEGRTNEKLFF
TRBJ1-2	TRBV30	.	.	TGTGCCTGGAGTGTAGGTCAGACACAGGGAGGCGGCTACACCTTC	CAWSVGQTQGGGYTF
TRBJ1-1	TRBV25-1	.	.	TGTGCCAGCAGAGGAGAGACAGGTCAGAACACTGAAGCTTTCTTT	CASRGETGQNTEAFF
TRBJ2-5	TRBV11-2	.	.	TGTGCCAGCAGCTTAGTAGGAGAGACCCAGTACTTC	CASSLVGETQYF
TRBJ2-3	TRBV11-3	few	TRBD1	TGTGCCAGCAGCTTAGGTACAGGGGTAAGCACAGATACGCAGTATTTT	CASSLGTGVSTDTQYF
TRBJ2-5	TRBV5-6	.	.	TGTGCCAGCAGCTTGGTCAGAGAGACCCAGTACTTC	CASSLVRETQYF
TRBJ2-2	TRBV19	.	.	TGTGCCAGCTGGGGGAGGGGGCGTGATTCCGGGGAGCTGTTTTTT	CASWGRGRDSGELFF